The text below deals with one TCR beta chain. This entry belongs to a study of blood T cell repertoires in COVID-19. Across the whole study: Collection of acute and convalescent COVID-19 samples took place in the United States, Italy and Spain. PBMCs, B-cell-depleted T cells, or T cells provided the cDNA or gDNA that made up the material.

Some clones are missing from TCRdb's copy, which holds only in-frame ones; the method was immunoSEQ multiplex PCR. This table holds around 160,000 clones, 75% to 80% found once. The CDR3 covers 11 residues. Between the trimmed V and J ends, which lost 7 bases and 1 base, there was a span of 8 bases. Germline V lookup: CDR1 GTSNPN, CDR2 SVGIG (reference sequence). The clonotype was recovered from a woman aged 80 or older with acute or convalescent COVID-19. The sample comprised peripheral blood. This chain joins TRBV30 and TRBJ2-7; D unresolved. This CDR3 is CAFSISYEQYF. The CDR3 DNA sequence: TGTGCCTTTAGTATTTCCTACGAGCAGTACTTC. The whole variable domain, remainder taken from reference TRBV30 and TRBJ2-7, is SQTIHQWPATLVQPVGSPLSLECTVEGTSNPNLYWYRQAAGRGLQLLFYSVGIGQISSEVPQNLSASRPQDRQFILSSKKLLLSDSGFYLCAFSISYEQYFGPGTRLTVT.